This entry lists 18 T cell receptor beta chains sequenced from one sample in a study of OX40 agonist ivuxolimab in advanced cancers. This table comes from immunoSEQ multiplex PCR, and its TCRdb copy is limited to in-frame clones, with some not included. The sample yields 40,000 to 45,000 clones, around 83% seen once. The source material was CD4+ or CD8+ T cells sorted from blood, sampled in a trial of the OX40 agonist ivuxolimab. The receptor set was obtained from an adult with an advanced solid tumor such as melanoma, head and neck, liver or kidney cancer.

The chain has TRBV7-9 and TRBJ2-5; 7 nucleotides line up with TRBD2. Germline values: CDR1 SEHNR, CDR2 FQNEAQ (reference sequence). The CDR3 length is 14 residues. J was trimmed by 1 base and V by 5 bases; bases with no gene match: 4. The CDR3 protein is CASSLGTIQETQYF. DNA for the CDR3: TGTGCCAGCAGCCTCGGGACTATCCAAGAGACCCAGTACTTC.

This clone turned up a few times. The J gene is TRBJ1-1, the V gene TRBV2; D is unclear. V lost 4 bases and J 7 bases, leaving 4 bases between the germline ends. The length of the CDR3 is 10 residues. Germline V gives CDR1 SNHLY, CDR2 FYNNEI. In DNA form, the CDR3 reads TGTGCCAGCAGTGGTCTTGAAGCTTTCTTT. Translation gives CASSGLEAFF.

The chain couples TRBV6-5 to TRBJ1-1; D remains ambiguous. Per germline, CDR1 MNHEY and CDR2 SVGAGI. The V end was cut by 5 bases, the J end by 6 bases, with 16 bases between. There are 14 residues in the CDR3. The CDR3 loop is CASSRTEVTPEAFF. CDR3 coding DNA: TGTGCCAGCAGTCGGACGGAGGTAACTCCTGAAGCTTTCTTT.

In this sample, this clone turned up a few times. The V and J genes are TRBV7-6 and TRBJ1-3; D is possibly TRBD1 (6 bases). Germline V gives CDR1 SGHVS, CDR2 FNYEAQ. The length of the CDR3 is 13 residues. V shed 7 bases and J shed 9 bases, with 16 bases lying between them. The CDR3 spells CASTSTGLSTIYF. In nucleotides, the CDR3 is TGTGCCAGCACCTCGACAGGTCTCTCCACCATATATTTT.

V usage is TRBV4-3 and J usage is TRBJ2-1, with TRBD1 matching 10 bases. The junction had 6 bases not matched to a gene; V was cut back by 0 bases and J by 7 bases. The germline V gene encodes CDR1 LGHNA and CDR2 YSLEER. This CDR3 comprises 16 residues. CDR3 nucleotides: TGCGCCAGCAGCCAAGAGACAGGGGGCGGCTGGAATGAGCAGTTCTTC. Amino acid sequence: CASSQETGGGWNEQFF.

The chain is built from TRBV11-2 and TRBJ1-1; D is uncertain. The CDR3 is made up of 13 amino acids. CDR1 is SGHAT and CDR2 is FQNNGV in the germline V gene. V gave up 8 bases and J gave up 1 base, with 11 bases separating them. CDR3 DNA sequence: TGTGCCAGCGAAAGGTACGGGAACACTGAAGCTTTCTTT. It yields the protein CASERYGNTEAFF.

V usage is TRBV7-8 and J usage is TRBJ1-1; D is uncertain. V was pared by 1 base and J by 0 bases, with 9 bases between. The CDR3 totals 15 residues. Germline V lookup: CDR1 SGHVS, CDR2 FQNEAQ. The CDR3 region is CASSLDTFMNTEAFF. The DNA of the CDR3 is TGTGCCAGCAGCTTAGATACGTTCATGAACACTGAAGCTTTCTTT.

This clone has a handful of counts. The chain links TRBV27 to TRBJ1-6, with D unclear. The CDR3 covers 13 residues. V lost 3 bases and J 6 bases, leaving 6 bases between the germline ends. CDR1 MNHEY and CDR2 SMNVEV come from the germline V gene (reference sequence). The CDR3 here is CASSFGSNSPLHF. In DNA, the CDR3 is TGTGCCAGCAGTTTTGGCAGTAATTCACCCCTCCACTTT.

The chain uses TRBV2 and TRBJ2-1, with D maybe TRBD1 (5 bases). This CDR3 spans 13 amino acids. Germline-derived CDR1 and CDR2 are SNHLY and FYNNEI. The V end was cut by 6 bases, the J end by 4 bases, with 10 bases between. The CDR3 region has the DNA TGTGCCAGCAGGACAGTCACTTACAATGAGCAGTTCTTC. Its protein product is CASRTVTYNEQFF.

This clone was observed a handful of times. This chain links TRBV25-1 with TRBJ2-1, with D possibly called TRBD1 or TRBD2 (5 bases each). Germline CDR1 MGHDK, CDR2 SYGVNS. Trimming took off 3 bases at V and 9 bases at J, with 21 bases between the two ends. The CDR3 covers 16 residues. The CDR3 DNA is TGTGCCAGCAGTGAGCCTGCCGGGACGAGTATTCGTGAGCAGTTCTTC. Amino acids: CASSEPAGTSIREQFF.

The gene calls are TRBV27 and TRBJ2-1; weak D call: TRBD2 (6 bases). Germline V gene data show CDR1 as MNHEY and CDR2 as SMNVEV (reference sequence). CDR3 length equals 16 residues. V lost 2 bases to trimming and J lost 3 bases, with 14 bases between them. The CDR3 nucleotides are TGTGCCAGCAGTTTAGGTGAACGGACTATCTACAATGAGCAGTTCTTC. This translates into CASSLGERTIYNEQFF.

The chain recombines TRBV7-9 with TRBJ1-2; D gene unclear. Deletions cut 1 base from V and 2 bases from J, with 5 bases between. This CDR3 contains 13 residues. CDR1 and CDR2 (germline): SEHNR, FQNEAQ (reference sequence). The CDR3 DNA sequence: TGTGCCAGCAGCTTAGGGGAGAACTATGGCTACACCTTC. This encodes CASSLGENYGYTF.

The rearrangement links TRBV28 to TRBJ1-2; D may be TRBD1 (6 bases). The CDR3 has 14 amino acids. V dropped 5 bases and J dropped 7 bases, with 17 bases sitting between them. Germline assignment: CDR1 MDHEN and CDR2 SYDVKM. The CDR3 DNA is TGTGCCAGCAGTACCGTCCAGGGGTATCGTGGCTACACCTTC. Protein: CASSTVQGYRGYTF.

The chain combines TRBV7-3 with TRBJ2-7; no reliable D call. Trimming pared 8 bases from V and 9 bases from J, leaving 17 bases between. The germline gives CDR1 SGHTA, CDR2 FQGTGA. The CDR3 sequence is 12 residues long. The CDR3 sequence: CASPHGQAVQYV. In DNA form, the CDR3 reads TGTGCCAGCCCCCACGGGCAGGCGGTGCAGTACGTC.

The V call is TRBV4-1, the J call TRBJ1-2, with 11 bases identical to TRBD1. Germline trimming cut 5 bases from V and 6 bases from J; bases unmatched to any gene: 5. CDR3 length: 14 amino acids. The germline V gene encodes CDR1 MGHRA and CDR2 YSYEKL. In DNA form, the CDR3 reads TGCGCCAGCAGCTTTGGACAGGGGGCTGATGGCTACACCTTC. This translates into CASSFGQGADGYTF.

This clone was seen just once. The genes are TRBV7-2 and TRBJ2-7; D is unresolved. Germline V CDR1 and CDR2: SGHTA, FQGNSA. This CDR3 is 13 amino acids long. Between the trimmed V and J ends, which lost 1 base and 0 bases, there was a span of 4 bases. The CDR3 loop is CASSLESSYEQYV. The CDR3 region has the DNA TGTGCCAGCAGCTTAGAGAGCTCCTACGAGCAGTACGTC.

V is TRBV6-5 and J is TRBJ2-7; the D gene is possibly TRBD2 (6 bases). The CDR3 covers 15 residues. V was cut by 2 bases and J by 7 bases, with 18 bases left in between. Per the germline V gene, CDR1 is MNHEY and CDR2 is SVGAGI. The CDR3 loop is CASSYPGPGGGEQYF. CDR3 bases: TGTGCCAGCAGTTACCCGGGCCCCGGAGGAGGGGAGCAGTACTTC.

The genes are TRBV4-1 and TRBJ1-4; 7 nucleotides agree with TRBD1. Germline V gene data show CDR1 as MGHRA and CDR2 as YSYEKL. Losses at the gene ends were 8 bases for V and 8 bases for J; bases not matched to a gene: 5. There are 12 residues in the CDR3. The CDR3 spells CASEGAGEKLFF. CDR3 coding DNA: TGCGCCAGCGAGGGGGCAGGGGAAAAACTGTTTTTT.